The clone carrying this T cell receptor beta chain was counted only a few times. The sample is drawn from a study of chemoradiotherapy in HPV16-positive cancers. Trimming took off 3 bases at V and 5 bases at J, with 14 bases between the two ends. Germline loops: CDR1 SEHNR, CDR2 FQNEAQ (reference sequence). The CDR3 has 14 amino acids. The table came from immunoSEQ multiplex PCR; TCRdb's copy has only in-frame clones and leaves some out. The data show fewer than 40,000 clones, around three quarters seen once. V is TRBV7-9 and J is TRBJ2-7; tentatively, D is TRBD1 (5 bases). The specimen was blood, collected from a patient who underwent chemoradiotherapy. This receptor was obtained from a human donor with HPV-associated anogenital cancer. The CDR3 region has the DNA TGTGCCAGCAGCTTGAGGCAGGGAAGCCACGAGCAGTACTTC. Protein sequence: CASSLRQGSHEQYF.